The 27 T cell receptor beta chains below all came from one sample that was sequenced in a study of metastatic and nonmetastatic thyroid tumors. Not a single patient had been given any form of treatment at any point before undergoing thyroid surgery. MiXCR reprocessed the PCR reads for TCRdb. The profile shows about 69,000 clones, 11% to 15% of them singletons. Sequences were obtained from blood. The receptors come from a male donor with papillary thyroid cancer or a benign thyroid nodule (not recorded which). Some clones in this sample may be carry-over from other donors' samples.

Note on this clone: Germline and junction disagree at one end, which may indicate a read error. This chain links TRBV10-1 with TRBJ2-2; D is ambiguous. The CDR3 covers 14 residues. Germline values: CDR1 WNHNN, CDR2 SYGVQD (reference sequence). The DNA for the CDR3 is TGCTCCAGTAGTGACGGTGAAAGCACCGGGGAGCTGTTTTTT. Residues: CSSSDGESTGELFF.

This clone was recorded at least ten times. Possible read error: a much larger clone is one base away. Other nucleotide sequences in the sample specify the same CDR3. The genes are TRBV20-1 and TRBJ2-3; D not certain. This CDR3 contains 14 residues. Per germline, CDR1 DFQATT and CDR2 SNEGSKA (reference sequence). The CDR3 spells CSATKELSTDTQYF. The CDR3 nucleotides are TGCAGTGCTACTAAGGAGTTAAGCACGGATACGCAGTATTTT.

This clone has at least ten counts. J is TRBJ1-3 and V is TRBV12-3 or TRBV12-4, with 9 bases identical to TRBD1. The CDR3 sequence is 16 residues long. J was trimmed by 3 bases and V by 6 bases; bases with no gene match: 9. This CDR3 reads CASSSKDRGGGNTIYF. In DNA, the CDR3 is TGTGCCAGCAGCTCCAAGGACAGGGGCGGTGGAAACACCATATATTTT.

The chain has TRBV20-1 and TRBJ1-2; TRBD1 might be the D (6 bases). The CDR3 spans 13 residues. V was shortened by 5 bases and J by 5 bases, with 15 bases between the two germline ends. Looked up from germline, CDR1 is DFQATT and CDR2 is SNEGSKA (reference sequence). CDR3 in amino acids: CSADPRDMYGYTF. The CDR3 DNA is TGCAGTGCTGACCCCCGGGACATGTATGGCTACACCTTC.

In this sample, this clone turned up many times. At the DNA level, this CDR3 is encoded by other sequences in the same sample as well. The rearrangement joins TRBV7-9 to TRBJ1-1; unclear D gene. This CDR3 region has 14 residues. From germline, CDR1 is SEHNR and CDR2 FQNEAQ (reference sequence). V shed 1 base and J shed 11 bases, with 17 bases lying between them. CDR3 sequence: CASSLGVQELVAFF. In nucleotides, the CDR3 is TGTGCCAGCAGCTTAGGGGTGCAGGAGCTTGTGGCTTTCTTT.

At least ten counts were recorded for this clone. The J gene is TRBJ1-2, the V gene TRBV12-3 or TRBV12-4; 7 bases are shared with TRBD1. There are 13 residues in the CDR3. Trimming removed 6 bases from V and 4 bases from J; junction bases left unmatched: 5. The CDR3 DNA follows: TGTGCCAGCAGCTTCGACAGGGTCTATGGCTACACCTTC. Amino acids: CASSFDRVYGYTF.

This clone was observed many times. J is TRBJ1-1 and V is TRBV13; D is ambiguous. Trimming cost V 6 bases and J 7 bases, with 15 bases left between them. There are 13 residues in the CDR3. CDR1 is PRHDT and CDR2 is FYEKMQ in the germline V gene (reference sequence). In DNA form, the CDR3 reads TGTGCCAGCAGTTCCTCGTGGGGAGGTGAAGCTTTCTTT. This encodes CASSSSWGGEAFF.

This clone was detected ten times or more. This chain joins TRBV6-1 and TRBJ2-7; no reliable D call. With 9 bases removed from V and 1 base from J, the gap between germline ends came to 13 bases. The CDR3 consists of 13 residues. Germline values: CDR1 MNHNS, CDR2 SASEGT. The CDR3 sequence: CASLGLNSYEQYF. The CDR3 DNA reads as TGTGCCAGTTTGGGCCTCAATTCCTACGAGCAGTACTTC.

This clone was detected a few times. This chain connects TRBV6-2 or TRBV6-3 to TRBJ2-2; TRBD1 might be the D (5 bases). Germline-derived CDR1 and CDR2 are MNHEY and SVGEGT. Trimming removed 0 bases at V and 1 base at J, with 9 bases between. The CDR3 length is 16 residues. The CDR3 spells CASSYSARENTGELFF. The CDR3 nucleotides are TGTGCCAGCAGTTACTCGGCCAGGGAGAACACCGGGGAGCTGTTTTTT.

This clone was picked up many times. The gene calls are TRBV19 and TRBJ1-4; TRBD1 agrees at 9 bases. The germline V gene has CDR1 LNHDA and CDR2 SQIVND (reference sequence). After removal of 7 bases from V and 3 bases from J, the junction contained 6 bases not matched to a gene. The CDR3 is 15 residues long. Here the CDR3 reads CASNRQGGANEKLFF. CDR3 nucleotides: TGTGCCAGTAACCGACAGGGGGGAGCTAATGAAAAACTGTTTTTT.

Worth noting for this clone: Its ends do not fully match the called genes, so a read error is possible. This CDR3 is also generated by other DNA sequences in the sample. The chain uses TRBV11-2 and TRBJ2-5; no clear D. Germline V gives CDR1 SGHAT, CDR2 FQNNGV. The CDR3 runs to 16 residues. The CDR3 here is CASSFWASLPQETQYF. The CDR3 nucleotides read TGTGCCAGCAGCTTCTGGGCTAGTCTACCCCAGGAGACCCAGTATTTC. The variable domain in full, with the rest retrieved from reference TRBV11-2 and TRBJ2-5, is EAGVAQSPRYKIIEKRQSVAFWCNPISGHATLYWYQQILGQGPKLLIQFQNNGVVDDSQLPKDRFSAERLKGVDSTLKIQPAKLEDSAVYLCASSFWASLPQETQYFGPGTRLLVL.

Ten or more counts support this clone. The V gene is TRBV27, the J gene TRBJ1-5; possible D gene TRBD1, 6 bases. CDR1 is MNHEY and CDR2 is SMNVEV in the germline V gene (reference sequence). The CDR3 runs 13 residues. V lost 6 bases and J lost 7, with 13 bases in between. In DNA form, the CDR3 reads TGTGCCAGCAGCCCTGACAGGAGCCAGCCCCAGCATTTT. This sequence encodes CASSPDRSQPQHF.

This clone was counted at least ten times. V gene TRBV6-5 combines with J gene TRBJ2-1, with D possibly being TRBD2 (6 bases). Trimming left V 0 bases short and J 6 bases short, with 15 bases between. Germline V gene lookup returns CDR1 MNHEY and CDR2 SVGAGI. This CDR3 region has 16 residues. The CDR3 spells CASSYSPSVRRNEQFF. The CDR3 region has the DNA TGTGCCAGCAGTTACTCCCCTAGCGTAAGACGCAATGAGCAGTTCTTC.

This clone was seen at least ten times. V usage is TRBV12-3 or TRBV12-4 and J usage is TRBJ2-1, with 7 bases lining up with TRBD2. Losses at the gene ends were 6 bases for V and 2 bases for J; bases not matched to a gene: 4. The length of the CDR3 is 14 residues. The CDR3 loop is CASSLGLTYNEQFF. The CDR3 nucleotides read TGTGCCAGCAGCCTGGGACTAACCTACAATGAGCAGTTCTTC.

Many counts were recorded for this clone. The chain uses TRBV20-1 and TRBJ1-2, with D unclear. The V end was cut by 3 bases, the J end by 2 bases, with 16 bases between. The V gene's germline CDR1 is DFQATT and CDR2 SNEGSKA (reference sequence). There are 15 residues in the CDR3. CDR3 sequence reads: CSARPTGVLNYGYTF. The DNA of the CDR3 is TGCAGTGCTAGGCCAACCGGGGTCCTAAACTATGGCTACACCTTC.

This clone was counted at least ten times. This sequence joins TRBV4-3 and TRBJ1-6; 8 bases map to TRBD1. The V segment lost 5 bases and the J segment 8 bases; nucleotides outside the gene matches: 8. The CDR3 has 15 residues. The germline V gene encodes CDR1 LGHNA and CDR2 YSLEER. The DNA of the CDR3 is TGCGCCAGCAGCAGCGTTACAGGGGGTGATTCACCCCTCCACTTT. This encodes CASSSVTGGDSPLHF.

The rearrangement joins TRBV6-1 to TRBJ2-7, with no clear D. Germline CDR1 MNHNS, CDR2 SASEGT. The CDR3 is made up of 14 amino acids. The chain's CDR3 is CASTPLSGAYERYV. The CDR3 DNA sequence: TGTGCCAGCACCCCTCTATCAGGAGCCTACGAGCGGTACGTC.

This clone appeared many times. The J gene is TRBJ1-1, the V gene TRBV30; 7 nucleotides match TRBD1. The CDR3 covers 15 residues. V lost 3 bases and J lost 0; bases outside the gene matches: 7. Germline CDR1 is GTSNPN and CDR2 is SVGIG (reference sequence). In DNA, the CDR3 is TGTGCCTGGAGCAACAGGGGATTTATGAACACTGAAGCTTTCTTT. Its protein is CAWSNRGFMNTEAFF.

This clone was seen ten or more times. The genes are TRBV4-1 and TRBJ1-4; D gene unclear. V dropped 0 bases and J dropped 1 base, with 9 bases sitting between them. The germline gives CDR1 MGHRA, CDR2 YSYEKL. The CDR3 extends over 16 amino acids. The CDR3: CASSQDLRVTNEKLFF. In DNA, the CDR3 is TGCGCCAGCAGCCAAGATCTTCGGGTAACTAATGAAAAACTGTTTTTT.

This clone has a count of ten or more. The chain couples TRBV7-8 to TRBJ1-1, with a tentative D call TRBD1 (5 bases). The CDR3 totals 16 residues. V was cut by 1 base and J by 1 base, with 13 bases left in between. Per the germline V gene, CDR1 is SGHVS and CDR2 is FQNEAQ. In nucleotides, the CDR3 is TGTGCCAGCAGCTTAGTGGGGGGGACGGCGAACACTGAAGCTTTCTTT. Translation: CASSLVGGTANTEAFF.

This clone was observed many times. Other DNA sequences in this sample translate to the same CDR3. The chain recombines TRBV2 with TRBJ1-2; D unclear. The CDR3 is made up of 14 amino acids. Trimming left V 0 bases short and J 8 bases short, with 13 bases between. In germline, CDR1 is SNHLY, CDR2 FYNNEI. In DNA form, the CDR3 reads TGTGCCAGCAGTGAAGCTCTGCCCTTCGGGGGCTACACCTTC. Translation gives CASSEALPFGGYTF.

This clone was picked up a small number of times. Sequence at one end of the junction differs from germline and may be a read error. V is TRBV7-9 and J is TRBJ1-6; no clear D gene. This CDR3 contains 12 residues. Germline CDR1 and CDR2: SEHNR and FQNEAQ (reference sequence). DNA for the CDR3: TGTGCCAGCAGCTTATCAGATTCACCCCTCAACTTT. It specifies CASSLSDSPLNF.

This clone was detected many times. J is TRBJ2-2 and V is TRBV4-1; unclear D gene. CDR3 length: 14 residues. Per germline, CDR1 MGHRA and CDR2 YSYEKL. The V gene lost 1 base and the J gene lost 4 bases, with 7 bases spanning the gap. The CDR3 reads CASSQAITTGELFF. The CDR3 DNA follows: TGCGCCAGCAGCCAAGCGATTACCACCGGGGAGCTGTTTTTT.

Note on this clone: The germline gene is not matched at one end of the junction; a read error may be the cause. The same CDR3 arises from other DNA sequences in this sample as well. The CDR3 nucleotides read TGTGCCAGCAGTGAAGTTTCAGGTGGCCATCAGCCTCAGCATTTT. It yields the protein CASSEVSGGHQPQHF. The genes are TRBV6-1 and TRBJ1-5; no clear D. CDR1 and CDR2 from the germline V gene are MNHNS and SASEGT. This CDR3 is built from 15 residues.

This clone was detected ten times or more. The J gene is TRBJ2-3, the V gene TRBV27; possibly TRBD1 for D (5 bases). With 4 bases removed from V and 3 bases from J, the gap between germline ends came to 20 bases. Per the germline V gene, CDR1 is MNHEY and CDR2 is SMNVEV (reference sequence). The CDR3 loop spans 17 amino acids. CDR3: CASSSRVQGRRTDTQYF. DNA for the CDR3: TGTGCCAGCAGTTCGCGCGTCCAGGGTAGACGAACAGATACGCAGTATTTT.

At least ten counts were recorded for this clone. This chain links TRBV5-1 with TRBJ2-7; the match to TRBD1 covers 8 bases. The germline V gene has CDR1 SGHRS and CDR2 YFSETQ. The junction had 13 bases not matched to a gene; V was cut back by 0 bases and J by 5 bases. The CDR3 is made up of 17 amino acids. Written as DNA, the CDR3 is TGCGCCAGCAGCTTGGATGGTACAGGGGGGATACGGGACGAGCAGTACTTC. Translating gives CASSLDGTGGIRDEQYF.

Judged by abundance, this clone is medium-sized (0.01 to 0.1%). This chain's CDR3 is CASSYETEGPYNEQFF. CDR3 bases: TGTGCCAGCAGCTACGAGACCGAGGGGCCCTACAATGAGCAGTTCTTC. V usage is TRBV11-2 and J usage is TRBJ2-1; perhaps D is TRBD1 or TRBD2 (5 bases each). The V gene's germline CDR1 is SGHAT and CDR2 FQNNGV. V was shortened by 4 bases and J by 2 bases, with 15 bases between the two germline ends. The CDR3 consists of 16 residues.